The rows below give T cell receptor beta chains drawn from one sample of a study of PD-L1 blockade in urothelial cancer. Profiling relied on immunoSEQ multiplex PCR, and the TCRdb table lists in-frame clones only, not all of them. The sample contains roughly 60,000 clones, approximately 80% of which appear only once. Sequencing used PBMCs, obtained around atezolizumab (anti-PD-L1) treatment. These receptor sequences come from an older man with urothelial cancer. Both conserved end residues are trimmed from each CDR3. A D gene is named only where the DNA matches it firmly. Rows may omit the clone size; those that give it use once, few, many or a size class.

TRBD1 | NA | TRBV6-5 | ASSYSRDRSYEQY
TRBD2 | NA | TRBV9 | ASSVWGGYTDTQY
NA | NA | TRBV5-5 | ASSRRDGTYEQY
TRBD1 | NA | TRBV28 | ASTRQGPSGANVLT
NA | NA | TRBV25-1 | AAGLGFYEQY
NA | NA | TRBV25-1 | ASSEYAQDNEQF
TRBD1 | NA | TRBV5-1 | ASSSTSTGRAEQY
TRBD2 | NA | TRBV29-1 | SVGGANTDTQY
TRBD2 | NA | TRBV14 | ASSLLAGGRGNEQF
NA | NA | TRBV28 | ASSFPGGYT
NA | once | TRBV7-9 | ASSLVRSAGDEQF
NA | NA | TRBV11-1 | ASSYGGLNAEQY
TRBD1 | NA | TRBV2 | ASRGTGGLYGYT
NA | few | TRBV7-8 | ASSLGWDGGLGTEAF
NA | NA | TRBV28 | ASRTGLSPGGKFYEQY
TRBD1 | NA | TRBV15 | ATSIGTGTYNEQF
NA | NA | TRBV18 | ASSGQPRYEQY
TRBD1 | NA | TRBV18 | ASSRNPDREGYT
TRBD2 | NA | TRBV7-7 | ASSLGSGGTDTQY
TRBD1 | NA | TRBV19 | ASSGRDSGLNTEAF
TRBD1 | few | TRBV28 | ASKGTGSYEQY